This TCR beta chain comes out of a study of cytomegalovirus exposure and HLA in healthy donors (dated by TCRdb to the late 2010s). Turning to the overall study: An earlier analysis of some 600 of the donors reported about 300 Gb of sequence data and 90 million to 120 million unique TCR beta sequences obtained from 180 million or so T cells. An early release that covered about 600 HLA-typed donors contained approximately 300 gigabases of sequencing data and tens of millions of unique TCR sequences. The genetic ancestry cluster associated with self-reported Caucasian donors included about four fifths of the roughly 400 genotyped donors. The study aimed to test whether signatures of past pathogen exposure could be identified by cataloging public T cell receptors. The T cell repertoires of under 750 subjects were profiled by immunosequencing and related to cytomegalovirus serostatus. In addition to the first cohort of around 670 subjects, a separate validation cohort of approximately 130 different subjects was used. To predict cytomegalovirus infection status, the study brought together high-throughput TCR immunosequencing, statistical association of individual TCRs with disease status, and machine learning. A later analysis re-examined previously published TCR beta repertoires from more than 600 donors and added high-resolution HLA genotyping to investigate patterns of TCR occurrence. Rather than using new phenotypic data, the later analysis identified candidate immune exposures from TCR beta sequences and from how often those sequences occurred across donors. To decide whether each TCR beta V gene segment behaved as functional or pseudogenic, an earlier analysis of some 600 of the donors relied on high-throughput TCR beta sequencing. Donor age, sex, ethnicity and CMV serostatus were collected together with the repertoire data. A later genetic analysis took genome-wide SNP genotypes for about 55% of the 666 donors and used that subset as a discovery cohort. Every repertoire in the discovery cohort had been generated on one and the same sequencing platform. HLA typing included class I and class II loci at four-digit resolution. The number of typed donors differed by locus: roughly 629-640 for A, B, C, DRB1 and DQB1; approximately 520 for DQA1; 606 for DPA1; and 400 to 480 for DPB1. Roughly 5 DR-DQ haplotypes were treated as single units for association and clustering because of strong linkage in the cohort. Among 300 to 500 genotyped donors of the cohort, an average of around 240,000 unique TCR beta nucleotide sequences was sequenced per donor, of which about 20% were non-productive. The study at large found these results: Compared with equally common non-associated chains, HLA-associated TCR beta chains in a later analysis were more clonally expanded and had lower generation probabilities. V-gene and J-gene trimming of TCR beta chains was associated with a missense DCLRE1C variant in a later genetic analysis, and the association was replicated in an independent cohort. Correlated functional status among segregating V segments might reflect linkage disequilibrium, but an unknown experimental factor could not be ruled out. In a later analysis, around 15,000 TCR beta sequences were associated with specific HLA alleles at a false discovery rate of 0.05. A further reported finding was that TCR beta sequences accurately predicted the HLA-A and HLA-B alleles for most subjects in the first cohort. According to the authors, the approach could potentially be generalized to other disease states and immunological phenotypes. Some IMGT-functional V segments, including TRBV6-2 and TRBV6-3, could not be told apart with the 87-base-pair reads, so those segments were excluded. A total of roughly 160 TCR beta chains were listed by the study as associated with cytomegalovirus. When HLA alleles, especially DR and DQ, strongly co-occurred, TCR associations were difficult to assign to individual alleles. HLA typing was unavailable for some donors at each locus, so association tests used only the typed subset. In a later analysis, most CMV-associated TCR beta chains were found to appear HLA-restricted, with HLA associations seemingly driven largely by CMV exposure. While some public TCRs were present in many individuals, most TCR sequences turned up only very rarely across donors. Because counts were too low, some 16 rarely observed V segments, including chromosome 9 orphons, were excluded from the earlier analysis of some 590 of the donors. In an earlier analysis of more than 450 of the donors, most TCR beta V segments were observed in productive rearrangements about 87% or about 30% of the time, broadly matching IMGT annotations. Three of the identified cytomegalovirus-associated TCR beta chains were confirmed in vitro to be specific for cytomegalovirus antigens. A cluster of highly shared sequence variants was judged likely to be a technical artifact of the sequencing pipeline. According to a later analysis, parvovirus B19, influenza, CMV and Epstein-Barr virus appeared linked to several top co-occurrence clusters. Cytomegalovirus status was reported to be diagnosed by the classifier with high specificity and sensitivity in both the original and validation cohorts. In a later analysis, the rate of TCR association differed among HLA loci, with DRB1 alleles having the most associated TCRs and HLA-C alleles having the fewest. The cohort was sequenced for TCR beta chains only, and without alpha or paired-chain data the features that could be detected were limited. The presence/absence analyses assumed that sequencing depth was roughly uniform across donors, and that assumption may not be true. According to a later genetic analysis, donors in an Asian-associated ancestry cluster had fewer N-insertions in productive TCRs than the approximately 710-donor mean. Immune exposure information for the cohort was limited to CMV serostatus.

Receptor libraries were prepared by the immunoSEQ multiplex PCR assay. The multiplex PCR relied on a mix of 60 forward primers for TCR Vbeta segments and 13 reverse primers for TCR Jbeta segments. Amplification of the CDR3 region of rearranged TCR beta genes was performed with a multiplex PCR assay on genomic DNA. The Illumina HiSeq System was used to sequence the amplified TCR beta libraries as 87-base-pair reads. The paper's data handling went like this. In a later analysis, tens of millions of unique TCR beta chains were counted across the 666 repertoires, and roughly 11 million of these chains were shared by at least two donors. To remove PCR and sequencing errors, raw reads were error-corrected and collapsed into unique sequences using a nearest-neighbor algorithm that merged closely related sequences. To assign V, D and J gene segments, CDR3 sequences were aligned to IMGT reference sequences. For a sequence to be retained, a match of at least six nucleotides was required to both a V gene segment and a J gene segment. A rearrangement counted as productive if the CDR3 had no stop codons and remained in frame with V and J, and every other rearrangement counted as non-productive. CDR3 was defined by IMGT convention, running from the second conserved V-encoded cysteine to the conserved J-encoded phenylalanine. The earlier analysis of about 640 of the donors excluded any sequence lacking an unambiguous match to a single V gene segment. An earlier analysis of a few hundred of the donors called V segments functional above 56.7% productive rearrangements and segregating when the between-donor standard deviation exceeded 5%. To diagnose cytomegalovirus status from the catalog of TCR beta chain sequences, a statistical classification framework was built. In a later analysis, TCR nucleotide sequences were compared against IMGT/GENE-DB human TR gene sequences so that V and J genes could be assigned. The TCRdist pipeline was used in a later analysis to assign CDR3 sequences and most-parsimonious VDJ recombination scenarios. In a later analysis, each TCR beta chain was defined by its CDR3 amino acid sequence together with its V-gene family, and reads lacking a unique V-gene family were excluded. In a later analysis, 450 to 600 highly shared, low-generation-probability nucleotide sequences were removed to address suspected cross-contamination and a sequencing artifact. In a later analysis, a clonal expansion index for each public chain was calculated from normalized within-repertoire ranks of inferred template counts. Generation probabilities in a later analysis came from a VDJ recombination model fitted to out-of-frame rearrangements, and those results were checked against IGoR. In a later analysis, hypergeometric tests were used to score TCR-TCR, TCR-HLA and TCR-CMV co-occurrence, with a repertoire-size bias correction applied to TCR pairs. False discovery rates were estimated in a later analysis by permuting HLA or CMV assignments 20 times. In a later analysis, co-occurring TCRs were grouped with DBSCAN, and TCRdist sequence similarity was added when clustering was performed within HLA-allele-positive subsets. Repertoires with fewer than 30,000 or more than 120,000 public chains were left out of co-occurrence clustering, as were roughly five repertoires with anomalous nucleotide sharing. TCRdb retrieved this table from immuneACCESS and kept in-frame rearrangements only. Not all clones are present; in checked studies, unresolved V genes account for under half, and no reason is known for the remainder. D and trimming come from the DNA, and the V and J calls and clone size come from that table. The sample contains 200,000 to 250,000 clones, just over 75% of them found a single time. Of the sample, less than 3.5% is held by the ten largest clones.

Trimming takes 1 base from V and 6 bases from J, and the germline ends sit 10 bases apart. Including cysteine and phenylalanine, the CDR3 has 13 amino acids. Only the CDR3 part of the read is kept: 39 bases, read in frame from the first base. The germline V gene supplies CDR1 SGHTA and CDR2 FQGNSA. The cohort consisted of hundreds of healthy bone marrow donors. At the time of sampling, all cohort members were nominally healthy, though unrecorded immune exposures were likely present. The donor tested CMV seropositive and was one of the 289 seropositive cohort members. A peripheral blood sample was provided by each donor, and peripheral blood mononuclear cells were used for TCR beta sequencing. The Qiagen DNeasy Blood Extraction Kit was used to extract genomic DNA from the blood cell samples. As regards this clone: What antigen it recognizes has not been identified. Per-base quality was not reported, and no clone a single base away is much larger than it.

The sample was PBMCs. The chain links TRBV7-2 with TRBJ2-7, and TRBD1 may be the D gene, going by 5 matching bases. The receptor comes from a woman aged 55-70 years in good health and CMV-seropositive. The DNA reads as follows: TGTGCCAGCAGCTTAGTTGGGGCCCGCGAGCAGTACTTC. Translated, this gives CASSLVGAREQYF.